Shown below are 22 T cell receptor beta chains from a single sample sequenced in a study of early T cells in non-severe SARS-CoV-2 infection. TCRdb reprocessed the 5' RACE reads with MiXCR, giving one entry per CDR3 protein. The sample yields just under 90,000 distinct CDR3 sequences, approximately 14% seen once. Sequenced sample: whole blood. The receptor set was obtained from an adult who was a healthcare worker with PCR-confirmed SARS-CoV-2 infection or an uninfected control (not recorded which).

The chain is built from TRBV12-3 or TRBV12-4 and TRBJ2-1, with 10 bases aligning to TRBD2. The CDR3 loop spans 14 amino acids. V trimming: 5 bases; J trimming: 7 bases; junction bases outside the gene matches: 5. The CDR3 nucleotides read TGTGCCAGCAGTAATAGCGGGAGGAGGAATGAGCAGTTCTTC. Its translation is CASSNSGRRNEQFF.

The chain joins TRBV20-1 to TRBJ2-1, with D unclear. Germline-derived CDR1 and CDR2 are DFQATT and SNEGSKA (reference sequence). CDR3 size: 14 residues. V was pared by 3 bases and J by 3 bases, with 12 bases between. The CDR3 spells CSARSTIVYNEQFF. In DNA, the CDR3 is TGCAGTGCTAGGTCTACCATTGTCTACAATGAGCAGTTCTTC.

Only a few counts were recorded for this clonotype. This chain uses TRBV7-2 with TRBJ2-3, with TRBD1 as a possible D gene (5 bases). The V end was cut by 6 bases, the J end by 5 bases, with 12 bases between. The length of the CDR3 is 13 residues. Per the germline V gene, CDR1 is SGHTA and CDR2 is FQGNSA. The CDR3 nucleotides are TGTGCCAGCAGGGGGCCAAAAAAAGATACGCAGTATTTT. Translation: CASRGPKKDTQYF.

The genes are TRBV30 and TRBJ2-7; 14 bases agree with TRBD2. Germline V gene sequence: CDR1 GTSNPN, CDR2 SVGIG (reference sequence). Losses at the gene ends were 2 bases for V and 5 bases for J; bases not matched to a gene: 8. The CDR3 is made up of 16 amino acids. CDR3 loop: CAWSRGLAGDGHEQYF. CDR3 DNA sequence: TGTGCCTGGAGTCGGGGACTAGCGGGAGACGGCCACGAGCAGTACTTC.

This clonotype was recorded a few times. V usage is TRBV30 and J usage is TRBJ2-1; D not resolved. Germline-derived CDR1 and CDR2 are GTSNPN and SVGIG (reference sequence). Trimming took off 3 bases at V and 7 bases at J, with 10 bases between the two ends. This CDR3 region has 12 residues. In nucleotides, the CDR3 is TGTGCCTGGAGCTATCTAGGGAATGAGCAGTTCTTC. It translates to CAWSYLGNEQFF.

The V gene is TRBV20-1, the J gene TRBJ1-1; unclear D gene. Per germline, CDR1 DFQATT and CDR2 SNEGSKA (reference sequence). Deletions cut 0 bases from V and 2 bases from J, with 10 bases between. The CDR3 is 14 residues long. This CDR3 is CSARDQGRNTEAFF. CDR3 coding DNA: TGCAGTGCTAGAGATCAAGGACGTAACACTGAAGCTTTCTTT.

The genes are TRBV4-2 and TRBJ2-7; 9 bases match TRBD2. The V gene end was trimmed by 2 bases and the J gene end by 7 bases; junction bases not matched to a gene: 18. The CDR3 contains 18 residues. The V gene's germline CDR1 is LGHNA and CDR2 YNFKEQ. The CDR3 sequence: CASSQLSPGSSGTWEQYF. CDR3 in DNA: TGTGCCAGCAGCCAATTAAGCCCTGGATCTAGCGGGACGTGGGAGCAGTACTTC.

This clonotype was observed a handful of times. The gene calls are TRBV5-1 and TRBJ2-7; D ambiguous. Germline V gene data show CDR1 as SGHRS and CDR2 as YFSETQ. The CDR3 loop spans 13 amino acids. V gave up 5 bases and J gave up 2 bases, with 11 bases separating them. For the CDR3, the DNA is TGCGCCAGCAGTTTTCGTAGCACCTACGAGCAGTACTTC. It codes for CASSFRSTYEQYF.

CDR3 coding DNA: TGTGCCAGCAGCAATGAAGTGAACACCGGGGAGCTGTTTTTT. This sequence encodes CASSNEVNTGELFF. This rearrangement joins TRBV11-3 to TRBJ2-2; D remains unclear. Trimming pared 5 bases from V and 1 base from J, leaving 8 bases between. The CDR3 has 14 residues. CDR1 and CDR2 (germline): SGHNT, YENEEA.

This clonotype has a handful of counts. The V and J genes are TRBV6-6 and TRBJ2-6; no firm D call. The germline V gene has CDR1 MNHNY and CDR2 SVGAGI (reference sequence). V was trimmed by 5 bases and J by 1 base, leaving 12 bases between them. The CDR3 totals 16 residues. The CDR3 DNA follows: TGTGCCAGCAGTGACAAGGCCGGATCTGGGGCCAACGTCCTGACTTTC. This encodes CASSDKAGSGANVLTF.

This clonotype was seen only a few times. The rearrangement joins TRBV3-1 to TRBJ1-4; D is perhaps TRBD1 (5 bases). The CDR3 extends over 17 amino acids. Germline CDR1 LGHDT, CDR2 YNNKEL (reference sequence). V was trimmed by 4 bases and J by 7 bases, leaving 22 bases between them. The DNA for the CDR3 is TGTGCCAGCAGCCCCTTTGCGCCGGGGGAAGTGGGTGAAAAACTGTTTTTT. Translating gives CASSPFAPGEVGEKLFF.

The chain combines TRBV19 with TRBJ2-3; 8 nucleotides agree with TRBD1. Germline CDR1 and CDR2: LNHDA and SQIVND (reference sequence). The J segment lost 10 bases and the V segment lost 5 bases, leaving 14 bases of the junction unmatched. The CDR3 runs 15 residues. CDR3 nucleotide sequence: TGTGCCAGTAGTTCCCGGACAGGGAGGAGGGATTCGCAGTATTTT. Encoded protein: CASSSRTGRRDSQYF.

This clonotype has a handful of counts. The rearrangement joins TRBV20-1 to TRBJ2-7; 8 bases fit TRBD1. V was clipped by 4 bases and J by 3 bases; unmatched bases: 5. The germline gives CDR1 DFQATT, CDR2 SNEGSKA (reference sequence). This CDR3 is built from 13 residues. CDR3 protein: CSANDRGFYEQYF. Here the CDR3 DNA reads TGCAGTGCTAACGACAGGGGATTCTACGAGCAGTACTTC.

This clonotype was picked up a small number of times. V usage is TRBV20-1 and J usage is TRBJ1-1, with a weak D call TRBD1 (5 bases). V was trimmed by 5 bases and J by 2 bases, leaving 9 bases between them. CDR1 DFQATT and CDR2 SNEGSKA come from the germline V gene (reference sequence). There are 12 residues in the CDR3. The CDR3 nucleotides read TGCAGTGCTGGAGGGGAAAACACTGAAGCTTTCTTT. Protein sequence: CSAGGENTEAFF.

The J gene is TRBJ2-7, the V gene TRBV29-1; D is uncertain. Germline CDR1 is SQVTM and CDR2 is ANQGSEA. Deletions cut 7 bases from V and 2 bases from J, with 18 bases between. CDR3 length: 14 residues. CDR3 coding DNA: TGCAGCGCCAACCTGGGGTCGATAGCCTACGAGCAGTACTTC. Amino acids: CSANLGSIAYEQYF.

In its sample, this clonotype was seen a few times. The chain is built from TRBV7-6 and TRBJ2-1; unclear D gene. Trimming shortened V by 5 bases and J by 0 bases, and 20 bases separated the two germline ends. Germline assignment: CDR1 SGHVS and CDR2 FNYEAQ. The CDR3 is 18 residues long. This CDR3 reads CASSLSPGRPSSYNEQFF. The DNA of the CDR3 is TGTGCCAGCAGCCTCTCCCCGGGCCGGCCGAGCTCCTACAATGAGCAGTTCTTC.

V and J are TRBV12-5 and TRBJ2-7; a weak D match, TRBD1 (5 bases). The V end was cut by 9 bases, the J end by 2 bases, with 14 bases between. The germline CDR1 and CDR2 sequences are LGHNT and FRNRAP. The length of the CDR3 is 13 residues. CDR3 DNA: TGTGCTAGCCACGACAGCATGACCTACGAGCAGTACTTC. Translating it yields CASHDSMTYEQYF.

This clonotype showed up many times. This chain connects TRBV7-2 to TRBJ1-1; 8 positions agree with TRBD1. Looked up from germline, CDR1 is SGHTA and CDR2 is FQGNSA. V shed 5 bases and J 8 bases; nucleotides not matched to a gene: 10. There are 14 residues in the CDR3. Here the CDR3 reads CASSQGQGHIEAFF. The CDR3 bases are TGTGCCAGCAGCCAAGGACAGGGACATATCGAAGCTTTCTTT. Complete variable domain (other parts from reference TRBV7-2 and TRBJ1-1): GAGVSQSPSNKVTEKGKDVELRCDPISGHTALYWYRQSLGQGLEFLIYFQGNSAPDKSGLPSDRFSAERTGGSVSTLTIQRTQQEDSAVYLCASSQGQGHIEAFFGQGTRLTVV.

This clonotype was observed at least ten times. This chain joins TRBV5-1 and TRBJ1-1; possible D gene TRBD1, 5 bases. Germline CDR1 SGHRS, CDR2 YFSETQ. V was clipped by 2 bases and J by 0 bases, with 20 bases between them. The CDR3 has 18 residues. In DNA, the CDR3 is TGCGCCAGCAGCTTACCGGGTTCGGGGGTCAACATGAACACTGAAGCTTTCTTT. Protein: CASSLPGSGVNMNTEAFF.

This clonotype was seen only a few times. The rearrangement links TRBV27 to TRBJ2-1, with 9 bases that match TRBD2. CDR1 is MNHEY, CDR2 SMNVEV, per germline (reference sequence). This CDR3 spans 12 amino acids. J gave up 11 bases and V 5 bases, and 4 bases lay outside the gene matches. The CDR3 DNA follows: TGTGCCAGCAGTCCTAGCGGGATAAAGCAGTTCTTC. Protein sequence: CASSPSGIKQFF.

This clonotype was counted only a few times. V gene TRBV5-1 combines with J gene TRBJ2-1; 8 nucleotides align to TRBD1. Germline CDR1 reads SGHRS; CDR2 reads YFSETQ. The CDR3 is 15 residues long. V gave up 3 bases and J gave up 5 bases; unmatched junction bases: 7. Here the CDR3 DNA reads TGCGCCAGCAGCTCCGGACAGGGACGCCACAATGAGCAGTTCTTC. Its translation is CASSSGQGRHNEQFF.

In nucleotides, the CDR3 is TGCGCCAGCTCCGCGCAGGGGGCCCGCGAGACCCAGTACTTC. This codes for CASSAQGARETQYF. The chain carries TRBV5-1 and TRBJ2-5; the match to TRBD1 covers 8 bases. This CDR3 is 14 amino acids long. In germline, CDR1 is SGHRS, CDR2 YFSETQ. Losses at the gene ends were 7 bases for V and 5 bases for J; bases not matched to a gene: 10.